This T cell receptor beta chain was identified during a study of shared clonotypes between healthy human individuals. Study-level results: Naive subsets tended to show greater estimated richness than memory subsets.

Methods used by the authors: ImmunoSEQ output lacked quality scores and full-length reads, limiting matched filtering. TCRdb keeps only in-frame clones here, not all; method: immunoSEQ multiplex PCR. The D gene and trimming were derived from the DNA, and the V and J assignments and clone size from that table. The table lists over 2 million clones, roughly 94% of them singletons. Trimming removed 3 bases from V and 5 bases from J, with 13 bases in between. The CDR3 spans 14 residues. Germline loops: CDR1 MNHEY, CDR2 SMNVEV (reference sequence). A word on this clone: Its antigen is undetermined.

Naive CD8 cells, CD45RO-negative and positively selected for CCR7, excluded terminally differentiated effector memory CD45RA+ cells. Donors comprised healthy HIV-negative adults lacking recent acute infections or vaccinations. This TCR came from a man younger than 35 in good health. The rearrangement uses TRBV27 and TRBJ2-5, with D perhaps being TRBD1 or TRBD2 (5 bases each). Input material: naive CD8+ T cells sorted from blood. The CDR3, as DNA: TGTGCCAGCAGTTTGAGGGACGCTCGGGAGACCCAGTACTTC. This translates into CASSLRDARETQYF.